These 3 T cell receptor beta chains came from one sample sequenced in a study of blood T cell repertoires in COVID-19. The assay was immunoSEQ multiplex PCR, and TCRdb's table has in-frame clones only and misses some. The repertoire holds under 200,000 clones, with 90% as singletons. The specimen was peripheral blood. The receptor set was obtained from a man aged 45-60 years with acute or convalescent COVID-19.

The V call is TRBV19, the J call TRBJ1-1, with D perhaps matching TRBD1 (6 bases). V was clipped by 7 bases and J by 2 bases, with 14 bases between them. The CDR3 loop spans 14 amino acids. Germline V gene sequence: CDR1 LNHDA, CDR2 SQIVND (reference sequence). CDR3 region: CASNQQGVNTEAFF. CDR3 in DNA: TGTGCCAGTAATCAACAGGGAGTAAACACTGAAGCTTTCTTT.

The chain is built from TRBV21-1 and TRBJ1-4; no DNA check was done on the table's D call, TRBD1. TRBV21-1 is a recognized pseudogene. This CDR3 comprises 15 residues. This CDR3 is CASPKTDSPNEKLFF. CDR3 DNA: TGTGCCAGCCCTAAGACGGACAGCCCTAATGAAAAACTGTTTTTT.

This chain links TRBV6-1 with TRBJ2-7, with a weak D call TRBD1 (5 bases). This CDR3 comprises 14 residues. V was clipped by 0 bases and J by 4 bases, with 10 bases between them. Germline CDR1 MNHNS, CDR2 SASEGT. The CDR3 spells CASSEARRGYEQYF. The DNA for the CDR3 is TGTGCCAGCAGTGAAGCGCGAAGGGGTTACGAGCAGTACTTC.